A single sample gave rise to the 31 T cell receptor beta chains below, sequenced in a study of cytomegalovirus exposure and HLA in healthy donors. This PCR relied on a set of 60 Vbeta primers and 13 Jbeta primers. The table came from immunoSEQ multiplex PCR; TCRdb's copy has only in-frame clones and leaves some out. The table lists fewer than 200,000 clones, roughly 76% of them singletons. Sequenced input: PBMCs. These receptor sequences come from a human donor in good health.

This chain uses TRBV7-2 with TRBJ1-2; tentative D call: TRBD1 (5 bases). Germline lookup yields CDR1 SGHTA and CDR2 FQGNSA. The CDR3 is 14 amino acids. V gave up 1 base and J gave up 3 bases, with 9 bases separating them. The CDR3 DNA is TGTGCCAGCAGCTTAGACTGGGGGGACTATGGCTACACCTTC. Its translation is CASSLDWGDYGYTF.

This chain connects TRBV19 to TRBJ2-1; 7 nucleotides agree with TRBD1. The CDR3 is 15 amino acids. Germline V lookup: CDR1 LNHDA, CDR2 SQIVND (reference sequence). The V segment lost 4 bases and the J segment 4 bases; nucleotides outside the gene matches: 7. CDR3 DNA: TGTGCCAGTAGTACGGGACAGCGGTTATACAATGAGCAGTTCTTC. It codes for CASSTGQRLYNEQFF.

V gene TRBV7-2 combines with J gene TRBJ1-5, with a possible D match to TRBD1 (5 bases). V shed 6 bases and J shed 6 bases, with 12 bases lying between them. The CDR3 has 13 amino acids. Germline V gene sequence: CDR1 SGHTA, CDR2 FQGNSA. CDR3 amino acids: CASSFQGRQPQHF. For the CDR3, the DNA is TGTGCCAGCAGTTTCCAGGGCCGTCAGCCCCAGCATTTT.

The gene calls are TRBV15 and TRBJ1-2; 12 nucleotides align to TRBD1. The ends lost 5 bases at V and 8 bases at J; junction bases unmatched: 9. The CDR3 covers 15 residues. CDR1 and CDR2 from the germline V gene are LNHNV and YYDKDF (reference sequence). The CDR3 sequence: CATSPLGDRGHGYTF. The CDR3 nucleotides are TGTGCCACCAGCCCCCTTGGGGACAGGGGGCACGGCTACACCTTC.

This sequence joins TRBV7-8 and TRBJ2-3; 8 bases align to TRBD2. This CDR3 region has 15 residues. Germline loops: CDR1 SGHVS, CDR2 FQNEAQ. V shed 5 bases and J 2 bases; nucleotides not matched to a gene: 6. The CDR3 nucleotides read TGTGCCAGCAGCCGCCAGCGGGGGCCCACAGATACGCAGTATTTT. It specifies CASSRQRGPTDTQYF.

V gene TRBV9 combines with J gene TRBJ1-2; TRBD1 aligns across 8 bases. The CDR3 has 13 residues. The V gene end was trimmed by 2 bases and the J gene end by 4 bases; junction bases not matched to a gene: 1. Germline CDR1 and CDR2: SGDLS and YYNGEE. The CDR3, as DNA: TGTGCCAGCAGCGTCGGGACAGGCTATGGCTACACCTTC. Residues: CASSVGTGYGYTF. The full variable domain, in which reference TRBV9 and TRBJ1-2 provide the parts outside the CDR3, is DSGVTQTPKHLITATGQRVTLRCSPRSGDLSVYWYQQSLDQGLQFLIQYYNGEERAKGNILERFSAQQFPDLHSELNLSSLELGDSALYFCASSVGTGYGYTFGSGTRLTVV.

This chain joins TRBV23-1 and TRBJ1-5; 8 bases fit TRBD1. TRBV23-1 falls under the ORF class, with uncertain function. This CDR3 is 19 amino acids long. V lost 7 bases to trimming and J lost 1 base; unmatched junction nucleotides: 18. The CDR3 nucleotides are TGCGCCAGCAACGCCTGCGACAGACAGGGGCGAGTAAGCAATCAGCCCCAGCATTTT. This codes for CASNACDRQGRVSNQPQHF.

CDR3 amino acids: CASSGTGLAKGEQYF. In DNA, the CDR3 is TGTGCCAGCAGCGGGACGGGACTAGCGAAGGGGGAGCAGTACTTC. The chain employs TRBV11-2 and TRBJ2-7; 10 nucleotides align to TRBD2. In germline, CDR1 is SGHAT, CDR2 FQNNGV. The CDR3 consists of 15 residues. J gave up 7 bases and V 5 bases, and 11 bases lay outside the gene matches.

Comments on this clone: At one of its ends the junction is not consistent with the germline gene, which may arise from a read error. The rearrangement joins TRBV7-9 to TRBJ2-5, with D unresolved. Germline-derived CDR1 and CDR2 are SEHNR and FQNEAQ (reference sequence). This CDR3 is 12 amino acids long. The CDR3 here is CSSSFGLETQYF. CDR3 nucleotides: TGTTCCAGCAGCTTTGGCTTGGAGACCCAGTACTTC.

The chain is built from TRBV25-1 and TRBJ2-7, with TRBD1 as a possible D gene (6 bases). Between the trimmed V and J ends, which lost 7 bases and 0 bases, there was a span of 16 bases. This CDR3 has 15 amino acids. Germline V gives CDR1 MGHDK, CDR2 SYGVNS. The DNA of the CDR3 is TGTGCCAGCACTCCAGGACAGCCGAGCTCCTACGAGCAGTACTTC. Residues: CASTPGQPSSYEQYF.

This chain uses TRBV5-1 with TRBJ2-1; D may be TRBD2 (6 bases). The V end was cut by 1 base, the J end by 6 bases, with 11 bases between. Germline CDR1 is SGHRS and CDR2 is YFSETQ. CDR3 length: 14 residues. CDR3 DNA sequence: TGCGCCAGCAGCTTGTACGGGGAGGCCAATGAGCAGTTCTTC. It specifies CASSLYGEANEQFF.

V and J are TRBV12-5 and TRBJ1-3; D may be TRBD1 (6 bases). CDR3 length: 13 residues. Trimming removed 3 bases from V and 4 bases from J, with 7 bases in between. CDR1 and CDR2 (germline): LGHNT, FRNRAP. As DNA, the CDR3 is TGTGCTAGTGGTTTAAGGGGGGGAAACACCATATATTTT. Translated, it gives CASGLRGGNTIYF.

The genes are TRBV5-5 and TRBJ2-7; 11 nucleotides align to TRBD2. The CDR3 is 16 residues long. Losses at the gene ends were 0 bases for V and 3 bases for J; bases not matched to a gene: 5. Germline V gene data show CDR1 as SGHKS and CDR2 as YYEKEE (reference sequence). The DNA for the CDR3 is TGTGCCAGCAGCTTGGCCCATCTAGCGGGGGGCTACGAGCAGTACTTC. Its translation is CASSLAHLAGGYEQYF.

This clone appeared once. The chain is built from TRBV7-2 and TRBJ1-1; 8 nucleotides agree with TRBD1. Germline assignment: CDR1 SGHTA and CDR2 FQGNSA. Trimming at V came to 2 bases and at J to 10 bases, leaving 15 bases not matched to a gene. The CDR3 extends over 16 amino acids. The CDR3 reads CASSLRVARGRWAAFF. CDR3 nucleotides: TGTGCCAGCAGCTTACGAGTTGCCAGGGGGCGCTGGGCAGCTTTCTTT.

The chain carries TRBV4-3 and TRBJ1-6; 7 positions match TRBD1. Trimming took 1 base from V and 9 from J; bases not matched to a gene: 12. The CDR3 extends over 17 amino acids. Looked up from germline, CDR1 is LGHNA and CDR2 is YSLEER. The CDR3 coding sequence is TGCGCCAGCAGCCAAGCTGTTATCGGGACAGCCGGTTCACCCCTCCACTTT. This encodes CASSQAVIGTAGSPLHF.

A few counts support this clone. The V call is TRBV4-3, the J call TRBJ2-2; D is unresolved. Germline V gene lookup returns CDR1 LGHNA and CDR2 YSLEER. Trimming pared 6 bases from V and 4 bases from J, leaving 12 bases between. The CDR3 has 14 residues. The DNA of the CDR3 is TGCGCCAGCAGTTCGGATTCGGGCACCGGGGAGCTGTTTTTT. Translating gives CASSSDSGTGELFF.

The rearrangement uses TRBV4-1 and TRBJ1-1; the D is unclear. Germline CDR1 and CDR2: MGHRA and YSYEKL. V lost 3 bases and J 9 bases, leaving 8 bases between the germline ends. CDR3 length: 11 amino acids. The CDR3 DNA sequence: TGCGCCAGCAGCCACTACAGCCAAGCTTTCTTT. Amino acid sequence: CASSHYSQAFF.

The J gene is TRBJ2-7, the V gene TRBV19; 8 bases are shared with TRBD1. Germline assignment: CDR1 LNHDA and CDR2 SQIVND (reference sequence). The V segment lost 6 bases and the J segment 3 bases; nucleotides outside the gene matches: 1. The CDR3 spans 12 residues. The CDR3 here is CASSDRGYEQYF. As DNA, the CDR3 is TGTGCCAGTAGCGACAGGGGCTACGAGCAGTACTTC.

This chain uses TRBV6-1 with TRBJ2-5; a weak D match, TRBD1 (5 bases). V was shortened by 9 bases and J by 2 bases, with 13 bases between the two germline ends. Looked up from germline, CDR1 is MNHNS and CDR2 is SASEGT. The CDR3 length is 13 residues. As DNA, the CDR3 is TGTGCCAGAAGCAGGACATCTCAAGAGACCCAGTACTTC. Translation: CARSRTSQETQYF.

The J gene is TRBJ2-1, the V gene TRBV12-5; D is possibly TRBD1 (6 bases). This CDR3 has 14 amino acids. Looked up from germline, CDR1 is LGHNT and CDR2 is FRNRAP. With 6 bases removed from V and 7 bases from J, the gap between germline ends came to 16 bases. CDR3 protein: CASGLTGWDNEQFF. CDR3 coding DNA: TGTGCTAGTGGCCTCACAGGGTGGGATAATGAGCAGTTCTTC.

The CDR3 region is CASSFSGGYEQYF. DNA for the CDR3: TGTGCCAGCAGCTTTTCAGGGGGCTACGAGCAGTACTTC. The V gene is TRBV5-4, the J gene TRBJ2-7; the match to TRBD1 covers 7 bases. V lost 2 bases, J lost 3 bases, and 2 bases stayed unmatched. This CDR3 is built from 13 residues. Germline V gene sequence: CDR1 SGHNT, CDR2 YYREEE (reference sequence). The full variable domain, with the rest looked up from reference TRBV5-4 and TRBJ2-7, is ETGVTQSPTHLIKTRGQQVTLRCSSQSGHNTVSWYQQALGQGPQFIFQYYREEENGRGNFPPRFSGLQFPNYSSELNVNALELDDSALYLCASSFSGGYEQYFGPGTRLTVT.

J is TRBJ2-3 and V is TRBV5-1; the match to TRBD2 covers 9 bases. The J segment lost 3 bases and the V segment lost 4 bases, leaving 6 bases of the junction unmatched. Germline lookup yields CDR1 SGHRS and CDR2 YFSETQ. This CDR3 contains 15 residues. The CDR3 sequence: CASSPLAGFTDTQYF. Here the CDR3 DNA reads TGCGCCAGCAGCCCCCTAGCGGGGTTTACAGATACGCAGTATTTT.

The chain employs TRBV9 and TRBJ2-3; TRBD2 matches 12 bases. Germline V gene sequence: CDR1 SGDLS, CDR2 YYNGEE. The CDR3 has 16 amino acids. V lost 4 bases to trimming and J lost 3 bases; unmatched junction nucleotides: 6. CDR3 sequence: CASSQTSGGLTDTQYF. The CDR3 coding sequence is TGTGCCAGCAGCCAGACTAGCGGGGGATTGACAGATACGCAGTATTTT.

The CDR3, as DNA: TGCGCCAGCAGCCTCCCCCCCCACAACGAGCAGTACTTC. Its translation: CASSLPPHNEQYF. The chain joins TRBV4-1 to TRBJ2-7; the D is unclear. V lost 4 bases and J 5 bases, leaving 12 bases between the germline ends. Germline CDR1 is MGHRA and CDR2 is YSYEKL. CDR3 length equals 13 residues.

The rearrangement uses TRBV6-6 and TRBJ1-2, with 7 bases that match TRBD1. CDR1 and CDR2 from the germline V gene are MNHNY and SVGAGI (reference sequence). The junction had 3 bases not matched to a gene; V was cut back by 5 bases and J by 3 bases. The CDR3 totals 13 residues. In DNA form, the CDR3 reads TGTGCCAGCAGTAAAGACAGGGACTATGGCTACACCTTC. Its translation: CASSKDRDYGYTF.

The V gene is TRBV5-4, the J gene TRBJ2-5; a possible D gene is TRBD2 (5 bases). V lost 0 bases and J 5 bases, leaving 11 bases between the germline ends. Germline V gene data show CDR1 as SGHNT and CDR2 as YYREEE (reference sequence). The CDR3 extends over 14 amino acids. As DNA, the CDR3 is TGTGCCAGCAGCTTGGAAAGGGAGCCGGAGACCCAGTACTTC. Its translation is CASSLEREPETQYF.

The chain recombines TRBV6-5 with TRBJ1-1, with D tentatively TRBD1 (6 bases). The CDR3 spans 13 residues. V shed 5 bases and J shed 7 bases, with 14 bases lying between them. Per germline, CDR1 MNHEY and CDR2 SVGAGI. Here the CDR3 reads CASSQGTNLEAFF. In DNA form, the CDR3 reads TGTGCCAGCAGTCAAGGGACAAATCTTGAAGCTTTCTTT.

The chain is built from TRBV27 and TRBJ2-1; D is perhaps TRBD2 (7 bases). This CDR3 is 14 amino acids long. Trimming removed 1 base at V and 8 bases at J, with 12 bases between. Germline CDR1 is MNHEY and CDR2 is SMNVEV (reference sequence). The CDR3 sequence is CASSLWGGRDEQFF. The CDR3 nucleotides are TGTGCCAGCAGTTTATGGGGGGGGCGCGATGAGCAGTTCTTC.

The chain recombines TRBV6-5 with TRBJ1-1; 8 bases fit TRBD1. The CDR3 spans 15 residues. Germline V gives CDR1 MNHEY, CDR2 SVGAGI. V gave up 5 bases and J gave up 0 bases; unmatched junction bases: 5. Here the CDR3 reads CASSRTGTLNTEAFF. CDR3 DNA: TGTGCCAGCAGTCGGACAGGGACGTTGAACACTGAAGCTTTCTTT.

V gene TRBV20-1 combines with J gene TRBJ1-4; D gene ambiguous. V lost 7 bases and J lost 4, with 7 bases in between. The V gene's germline CDR1 is DFQATT and CDR2 SNEGSKA (reference sequence). CDR3 length: 11 residues. The CDR3 protein is CSGTNNEKLFF. DNA of the CDR3: TGCAGTGGCACAAATAATGAAAAACTGTTTTTT.

As regards this clone: One end of the junction fails to match germline, which may point to a read error. V gene TRBV7-9 combines with J gene TRBJ1-2; no reliable D call. Germline loops: CDR1 SEHNR, CDR2 FQNEAQ (reference sequence). The CDR3 has 12 residues. The DNA of the CDR3 is TGTTCCAGCAGCTTAGGCTCAGATGGCTACACCTTC. Its protein product is CSSSLGSDGYTF.